This T cell receptor (beta chain) is from a study of T cell responses to AZD1222 COVID-19 vaccine. Study-level points and caveats: Unmutated regions of variants are reportedly targeted by nearly half of spike-specific TCRs.

This clone was seen only once. Antigen: not known. V lost 4 bases and J 1 base, leaving 16 bases between the germline ends. The CDR3 sequence is 16 residues long. Per the germline V gene, CDR1 is MDHEN and CDR2 is SYDVKM. The method was immunoSEQ multiplex PCR; TCRdb's version includes in-frame clones alone and lacks a portion of them. The sample comprises about 140,000 clones, roughly 92% of which are singletons, and approximately 4.8% rests with the top ten. The receptor was isolated from an adult in good health. This chain connects TRBV28 to TRBJ1-1; the D gene is possibly TRBD1 (5 bases). Sequences were derived from peripheral blood, sampled on day 0 of AZD1222 vaccination. The CDR3 DNA reads TGTGCCAGCAGTTCTCCGTCGGGGCCGGGGAACACTGAAGCTTTCTTT. Translating gives CASSSPSGPGNTEAFF.